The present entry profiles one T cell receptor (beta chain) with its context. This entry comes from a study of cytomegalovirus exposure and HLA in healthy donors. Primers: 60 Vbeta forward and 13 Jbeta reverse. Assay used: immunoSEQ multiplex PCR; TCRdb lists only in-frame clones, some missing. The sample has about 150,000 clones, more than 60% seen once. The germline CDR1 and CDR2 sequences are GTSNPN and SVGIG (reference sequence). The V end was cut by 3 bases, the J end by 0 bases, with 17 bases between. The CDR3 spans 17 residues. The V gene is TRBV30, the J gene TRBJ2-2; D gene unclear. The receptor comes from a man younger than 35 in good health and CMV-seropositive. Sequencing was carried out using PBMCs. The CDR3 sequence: CAWSISVWAANTGELFF. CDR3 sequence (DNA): TGTGCCTGGAGCATCTCGGTTTGGGCCGCGAACACCGGGGAGCTGTTTTTT.